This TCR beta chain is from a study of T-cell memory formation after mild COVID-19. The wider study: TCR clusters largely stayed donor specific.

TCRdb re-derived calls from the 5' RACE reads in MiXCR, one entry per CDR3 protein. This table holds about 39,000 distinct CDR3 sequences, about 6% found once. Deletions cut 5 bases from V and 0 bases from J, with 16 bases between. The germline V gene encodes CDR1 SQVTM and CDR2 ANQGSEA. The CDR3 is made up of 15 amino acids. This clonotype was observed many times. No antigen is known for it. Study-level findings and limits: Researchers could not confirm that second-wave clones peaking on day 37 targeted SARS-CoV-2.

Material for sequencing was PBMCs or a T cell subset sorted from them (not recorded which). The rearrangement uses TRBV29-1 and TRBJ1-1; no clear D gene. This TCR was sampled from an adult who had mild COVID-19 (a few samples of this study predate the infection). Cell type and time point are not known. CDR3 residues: CSVSPQAGLNTEAFF. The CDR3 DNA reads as TGCAGCGTTTCCCCGCAGGCGGGGTTGAACACTGAAGCTTTCTTT. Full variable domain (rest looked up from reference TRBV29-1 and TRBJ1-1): SAVISQKPSRDICQRGTSLTIQCQVDSQVTMMFWYRQQPGQSLTLIATANQGSEATYESGFVIDKFPISRPNLTFSTLTVSNMSPEDSSIYLCSVSPQAGLNTEAFFGQGTRLTVV.